These 17 T cell receptor beta chains originate from one sample sequenced in a study of patients and donors after allogeneic stem cell transplantation. One entry per CDR3 protein, called by TCRdb with MiXCR from the RT-PCR reads. Of about 410,000 distinct CDR3 sequences in the sample, more than 15% were seen once. The sequenced sample consisted of blood, either unsorted or a sorted T cell fraction (not recorded which). These receptors all stem from a human donor who was either an allogeneic HSCT recipient or a stem cell or donor lymphocyte infusion donor (not recorded which). It is not recorded whose cells these are; they may come from a transplant donor.

This clonotype has ten or more counts. The chain carries TRBV12-3 or TRBV12-4 and TRBJ2-7, with D maybe TRBD1 (6 bases). The length of the CDR3 is 12 residues. V shed 5 bases and J shed 7 bases, with 12 bases lying between them. The CDR3 DNA sequence: TGTGCCAGCAGTAGATACAGGGAAGAGCAGTACTTC. Translated: CASSRYREEQYF.

This clonotype occurred many times. Here the CDR3 reads CASSLGQQQPQHF. In nucleotides, the CDR3 is TGTGCCAGCAGTTTAGGGCAACAACAGCCCCAGCATTTT. V is TRBV12-3 or TRBV12-4 and J is TRBJ1-5; the D is unclear. CDR3 length: 13 amino acids. Deletions cut 1 base from V and 7 bases from J, with 8 bases between.

This clonotype was seen more than once but under ten times. V is TRBV15 and J is TRBJ1-1; D uncertain. This CDR3 has 14 amino acids. Germline assignment: CDR1 LNHNV and CDR2 YYDKDF (reference sequence). With 2 bases removed from V and 5 bases from J, the gap between germline ends came to 12 bases. CDR3 DNA: TGTGCCACCAGCAGACAGGAAATCGGGACTGAAGCTTTCTTT. This codes for CATSRQEIGTEAFF.

The genes are TRBV7-8 and TRBJ2-7; TRBD1 matches at 7 bases. Germline trimming cut 6 bases from V and 5 bases from J; bases unmatched to any gene: 10. Germline V gene lookup returns CDR1 SGHVS and CDR2 FQNEAQ. The CDR3 spans 14 residues. Here the CDR3 DNA reads TGTGCCAGCAGTTTTGACAGGGTATCCGACGAGCAGTACTTC. Protein: CASSFDRVSDEQYF.

This chain connects TRBV4-3 to TRBJ1-4; TRBD1 aligns across 10 bases. The V gene end was trimmed by 3 bases and the J gene end by 8 bases; junction bases not matched to a gene: 9. Germline V gene sequence: CDR1 LGHNA, CDR2 YSLEER. The CDR3 spans 16 residues. CDR3: CASSHRAGTGVEKLFF. The CDR3 nucleotides read TGCGCCAGCAGCCACCGAGCCGGGACAGGGGTCGAAAAACTGTTTTTT.

The chain joins TRBV5-1 to TRBJ1-3, with 9 bases that match TRBD1. The CDR3 totals 16 residues. Germline V gene data show CDR1 as SGHRS and CDR2 as YFSETQ. J gave up 1 base and V 4 bases, and 6 bases lay outside the gene matches. CDR3: CASSIDRGASGNTIYF. The CDR3 nucleotides are TGCGCCAGCAGCATAGACAGGGGGGCATCTGGAAACACCATATATTTT. Filled out from reference TRBV5-1 and TRBJ1-3, the complete variable domain reads KAGVTQTPRYLIKTRGQQVTLSCSPISGHRSVSWYQQTPGQGLQFLFEYFSETQRNKGNFPGRFSGRQFSNSRSEMNVSTLELGDSALYLCASSIDRGASGNTIYFGEGSWLTVV.

This clonotype was detected many times. This chain joins TRBV4-2 and TRBJ2-2, with 7 bases identical to TRBD2. Losses at the gene ends were 3 bases for V and 1 base for J; bases not matched to a gene: 5. The CDR3 is 16 amino acids. Germline lookup yields CDR1 LGHNA and CDR2 YNFKEQ. CDR3 sequence reads: CASSQLGGRNTGELFF. In DNA form, the CDR3 reads TGTGCCAGCAGCCAGCTCGGCGGGAGGAACACCGGGGAGCTGTTTTTT.

V usage is TRBV7-8 and J usage is TRBJ2-5, with TRBD2 identical over 9 bases. The V segment lost 6 bases and the J segment 5 bases; nucleotides outside the gene matches: 13. The length of the CDR3 is 16 residues. CDR1 and CDR2 (germline): SGHVS, FQNEAQ. The CDR3 coding sequence is TGTGCCAGCAGGTCAAGGCCGGGACTAGCTTGGGAGACCCAGTACTTC. This translates into CASRSRPGLAWETQYF.

This clonotype was counted between two and nine times. J is TRBJ2-3 and V is TRBV15, with 7 bases matching TRBD2. The germline CDR1 and CDR2 sequences are LNHNV and YYDKDF (reference sequence). V shed 3 bases, J shed 3 bases, and the junction held 9 bases outside the gene matches. This CDR3 has 16 amino acids. CDR3 in amino acids: CATSSPGSGATDTQYF. The CDR3 coding sequence is TGTGCCACCAGCAGTCCAGGAAGCGGGGCAACAGATACGCAGTATTTT.

The chain has TRBV5-1 and TRBJ2-2; D remains unclear. This CDR3 contains 15 residues. The V and J ends lost 0 bases and 4 bases respectively, with 10 bases between them. From germline, CDR1 is SGHRS and CDR2 YFSETQ. The CDR3, as DNA: TGCGCCAGCAGCTTGGTGAACGTAGGCACCGGGGAGCTGTTTTTT. This codes for CASSLVNVGTGELFF.

The rearrangement joins TRBV15 to TRBJ2-5, with D maybe TRBD1 (6 bases). The CDR3 loop spans 15 amino acids. In germline, CDR1 is LNHNV, CDR2 YYDKDF (reference sequence). V was cut by 0 bases and J by 2 bases, with 10 bases left in between. CDR3 in amino acids: CATSRDEGEQETQYF. The CDR3 DNA reads as TGTGCCACCAGCAGAGATGAGGGGGAACAAGAGACCCAGTACTTC.

This clonotype was observed a few times. The chain couples TRBV6-1 to TRBJ2-4, with 7 bases identical to TRBD1. Losses at the gene ends were 10 bases for V and 3 bases for J; bases not matched to a gene: 6. This CDR3 has 13 amino acids. CDR1 and CDR2 (germline): MNHNS, SASEGT. DNA of the CDR3: TGTGCCACCACAGGGGTGGGCAAAAACATTCAGTACTTC. It is translated as CATTGVGKNIQYF.

This clonotype occurred a few times. The rearrangement joins TRBV27 to TRBJ2-7; perhaps D is TRBD1 or TRBD2 (5 bases each). Trimming stripped 7 bases from V and 1 base from J, with 11 bases between. CDR3 length: 13 amino acids. Germline V lookup: CDR1 MNHEY, CDR2 SMNVEV (reference sequence). The chain's CDR3 is CASTRGDSYEQYF. CDR3 nucleotide sequence: TGTGCCAGCACCCGGGGCGATTCCTACGAGCAGTACTTC.

This rearrangement joins TRBV9 to TRBJ2-6, with D tentatively TRBD2 (5 bases). CDR1 SGDLS and CDR2 YYNGEE come from the germline V gene. This CDR3 is 16 amino acids long. The V end was cut by 2 bases, the J end by 2 bases, with 11 bases between. The CDR3 here is CASSVGETAGANVLTF. DNA of the CDR3: TGTGCCAGCAGCGTCGGGGAAACGGCTGGGGCCAACGTCCTGACTTTC.

The chain employs TRBV7-2 and TRBJ2-1; TRBD2 is a possible D gene (5 bases). This CDR3 contains 15 residues. The germline V gene encodes CDR1 SGHTA and CDR2 FQGNSA. Deletions cut 1 base from V and 4 bases from J, with 11 bases between. The CDR3 coding sequence is TGTGCCAGCAGCTTAGGGTCGCGGACTTACAATGAGCAGTTCTTC. Translating it yields CASSLGSRTYNEQFF. Using reference TRBV7-2 and TRBJ2-1 for the parts outside the CDR3, the full variable domain is GAGVSQSPSNKVTEKGKDVELRCDPISGHTALYWYRQSLGQGLEFLIYFQGNSAPDKSGLPSDRFSAERTGGSVSTLTIQRTQQEDSAVYLCASSLGSRTYNEQFFGPGTRLTVL.

J is TRBJ1-2 and V is TRBV4-2, with unresolved D. The germline V gene encodes CDR1 LGHNA and CDR2 YNFKEQ. V was trimmed by 2 bases and J by 4 bases, leaving 8 bases between them. CDR3 length: 13 residues. The CDR3 coding sequence is TGTGCCAGCAGCCAACCCACGGGCTATGGCTACACCTTC. Translating it yields CASSQPTGYGYTF.

The genes are TRBV6-1 and TRBJ2-3; 8 nucleotides align to TRBD1. This CDR3 contains 15 residues. The V gene's germline CDR1 is MNHNS and CDR2 SASEGT. The J segment lost 5 bases and the V segment lost 7 bases, leaving 11 bases of the junction unmatched. As DNA, the CDR3 is TGTGCCAGCACGGAACTTCAGGGGGCCGGAGATACGCAGTATTTT. Its translation: CASTELQGAGDTQYF.